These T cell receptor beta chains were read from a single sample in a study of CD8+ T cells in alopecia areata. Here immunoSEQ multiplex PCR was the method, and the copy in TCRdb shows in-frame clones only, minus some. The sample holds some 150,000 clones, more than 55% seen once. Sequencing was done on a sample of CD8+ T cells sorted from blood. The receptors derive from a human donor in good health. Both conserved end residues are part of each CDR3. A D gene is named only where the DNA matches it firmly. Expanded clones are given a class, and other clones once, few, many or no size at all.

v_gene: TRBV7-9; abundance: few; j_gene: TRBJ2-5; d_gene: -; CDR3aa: CASSSGTPQETQYF; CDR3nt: TGTGCCAGCAGCTCCGGGACACCCCAAGAGACCCAGTACTTC
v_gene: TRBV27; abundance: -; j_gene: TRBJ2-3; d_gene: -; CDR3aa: CASRPFPGTPRTDTQYF; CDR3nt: TGTGCCAGCAGGCCCTTTCCAGGGACACCACGCACAGATACGCAGTATTTT
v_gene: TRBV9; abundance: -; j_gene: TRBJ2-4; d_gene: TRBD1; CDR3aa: CASSGSTGEAKNIQYF; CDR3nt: TGTGCCAGCAGCGGATCAACAGGGGAAGCCAAAAACATTCAGTACTTC
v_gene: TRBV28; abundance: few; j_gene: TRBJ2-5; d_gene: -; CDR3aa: CASNRREVIQETQYF; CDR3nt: TGTGCCAGCAATCGGCGAGAAGTGATTCAAGAGACCCAGTACTTC
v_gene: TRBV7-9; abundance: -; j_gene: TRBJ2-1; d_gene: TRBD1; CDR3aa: CASNDRGSYNEQFF; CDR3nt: TGTGCCAGTAACGACAGGGGTTCCTACAATGAGCAGTTCTTC
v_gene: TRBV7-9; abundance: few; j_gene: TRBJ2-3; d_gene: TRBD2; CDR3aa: CASSPPVGTSGSGTDTQYF; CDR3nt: TGTGCCAGCAGCCCGCCAGTCGGGACTAGCGGGAGTGGTACAGATACGCAGTATTTT
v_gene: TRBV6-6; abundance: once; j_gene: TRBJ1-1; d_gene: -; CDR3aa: CASSYRTANTEAFF; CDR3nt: TGTGCCAGCAGTTACCGGACGGCGAACACTGAAGCTTTCTTT
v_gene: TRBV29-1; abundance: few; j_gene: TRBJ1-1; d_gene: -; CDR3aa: CSVEYGVGFLSEAFF; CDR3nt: TGCAGCGTTGAATATGGCGTAGGGTTCCTTTCTGAAGCTTTCTTT
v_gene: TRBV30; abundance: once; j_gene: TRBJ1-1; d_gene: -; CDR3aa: CAWSLQGSDTEAFF; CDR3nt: TGTGCCTGGAGCCTCCAGGGGAGTGACACTGAAGCTTTCTTT
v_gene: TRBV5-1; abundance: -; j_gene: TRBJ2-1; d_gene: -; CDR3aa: CASSLGRRDEQFF; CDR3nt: TGCGCCAGCAGCTTGGGTCGTCGGGATGAGCAGTTCTTC
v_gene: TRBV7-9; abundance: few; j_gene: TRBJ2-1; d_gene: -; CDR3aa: CASSLHGWRVDEQFF; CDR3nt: TGTGCCAGCAGTTTACACGGTTGGAGGGTCGATGAGCAGTTCTTC
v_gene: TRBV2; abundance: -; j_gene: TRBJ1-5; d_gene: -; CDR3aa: CASSVGGVNQPQHF; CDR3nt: TGTGCCAGCAGTGTCGGAGGGGTCAATCAGCCCCAGCATTTT
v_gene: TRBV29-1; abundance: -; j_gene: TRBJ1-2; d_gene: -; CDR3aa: CSVENRNGYTF; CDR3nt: TGCAGCGTTGAAAACAGGAATGGCTACACCTTC
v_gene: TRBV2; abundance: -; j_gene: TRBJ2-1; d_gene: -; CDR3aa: CASSEAAYNEQFF; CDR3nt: TGTGCCAGCAGTGAAGCCGCATACAATGAGCAGTTCTTC
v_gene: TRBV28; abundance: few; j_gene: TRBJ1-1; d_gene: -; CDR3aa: CASTTTGNTEAFF; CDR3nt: TGTGCCAGCACAACGACTGGGAACACTGAAGCTTTCTTT
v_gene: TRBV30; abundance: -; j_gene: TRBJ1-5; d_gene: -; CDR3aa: CAWSQGTGRGPQHF; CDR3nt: TGTGCCTGGAGTCAAGGGACGGGCCGCGGGCCCCAGCATTTT
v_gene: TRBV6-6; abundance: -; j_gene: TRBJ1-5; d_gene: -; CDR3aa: CASSYSAGGNNQPQHF; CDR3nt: TGTGCCAGCAGTTACTCGGCGGGGGGCAACAATCAGCCCCAGCATTTT
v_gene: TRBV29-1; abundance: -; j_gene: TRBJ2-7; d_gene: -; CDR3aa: CSVERGQGSSYEQYF; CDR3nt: TGCAGCGTTGAACGTGGGCAGGGCAGCTCCTACGAGCAGTACTTC
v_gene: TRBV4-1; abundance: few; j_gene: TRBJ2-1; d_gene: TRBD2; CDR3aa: CASSQIIAGTYEQFF; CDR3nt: TGCGCCAGCAGCCAAATAATAGCGGGAACCTATGAGCAGTTCTTC
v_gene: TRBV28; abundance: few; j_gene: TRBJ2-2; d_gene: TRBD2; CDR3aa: CASSFGLAEITGELFF; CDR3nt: TGTGCCAGCAGTTTTGGCCTAGCGGAAATCACCGGGGAGCTGTTTTTT
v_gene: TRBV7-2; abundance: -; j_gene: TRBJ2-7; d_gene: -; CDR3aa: CASSPGPGYPYEQYF; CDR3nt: TGTGCCAGCAGCCCAGGTCCTGGTTATCCCTACGAGCAGTACTTC
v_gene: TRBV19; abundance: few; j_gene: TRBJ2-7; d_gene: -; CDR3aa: CASSMEGHEQYF; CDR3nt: TGTGCCAGTAGTATGGAGGGGCACGAGCAGTACTTC
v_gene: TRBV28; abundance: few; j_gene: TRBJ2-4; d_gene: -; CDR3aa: CASTTWGELAKNIQYF; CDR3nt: TGTGCCAGCACCACTTGGGGTGAGCTAGCCAAAAACATTCAGTACTTC
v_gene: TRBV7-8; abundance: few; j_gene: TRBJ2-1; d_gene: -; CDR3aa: CASWDFRRNEQFF; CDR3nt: TGTGCCAGTTGGGACTTTAGACGCAATGAGCAGTTCTTC